A selection of T cell receptor beta chains follows, all from one sample in a study of PD-1 blockade in mismatch repair-deficient tumors. Assay used: immunoSEQ multiplex PCR; TCRdb lists only in-frame clones, some missing. Of approximately 9,800 clones listed, 70% to 90% were seen once; the top ten hold around 23%. These receptors lack a known antigen. The source material was cells cultured in vitro, sampled from a patient treated with pembrolizumab. Source of these receptors: an adult with mismatch repair-deficient cancer. CDR3s include the opening cysteine and the closing phenylalanine or tryptophan. A D gene is named only where the DNA matches it firmly. Clone size is shown for a subset of rows, as once, few, many or a class of expanded clone.

j_gene | v_gene | d_gene | abundance | CDR3nt | CDR3aa
TRBJ2-5 | TRBV11-3 | TRBD1 | . | TGTGCCAGCAGCCACAGGGGACGAGAGACCCAGTACTTC | CASSHRGRETQYF
TRBJ2-3 | TRBV5-1 | TRBD2 | . | TGCGCCAGCAACAGAGGGAGGGACACAGATACGCAGTATTTT | CASNRGRDTDTQYF
TRBJ2-7 | TRBV6-1 | . | . | TGTGCCAGCGAGGGGGAGGCCTACGAGCAGTACTTC | CASEGEAYEQYF
TRBJ1-1 | TRBV7-9 | . | . | TGTGCCAGCAGCCCACCGACGGTGAACACTGAAGCTTTCTTT | CASSPPTVNTEAFF
TRBJ2-3 | TRBV15 | TRBD2 | . | TGTGCCACCAGCAGAGATGGACTAGCAGTCGGCACAGATACGCAGTATTTT | CATSRDGLAVGTDTQYF
TRBJ1-2 | TRBV9 | . | . | TGTGCCAGCAGCGGAGGGCACTATGGCTACACCTTC | CASSGGHYGYTF
TRBJ1-2 | TRBV4-1 | . | . | TGCGCCAGCAGCCTCCGGCGGACCGGCTATGGCTACACCTTC | CASSLRRTGYGYTF
TRBJ2-1 | TRBV2 | . | once | TGTGCCAGCCACCAGGGGTCCCTCTACAATGAGCAGTTCTTC | CASHQGSLYNEQFF
TRBJ2-2 | TRBV9 | TRBD2 | . | TGTGCCAGCAGCGTAGCTCGGCGGGAGGTCAACACCGGGGAGCTGTTTTTT | CASSVARREVNTGELFF
TRBJ2-7 | TRBV28 | . | . | TGTGCCAGCAGTTATGGCGGGACCTCGTACGAGCAGTACTTC | CASSYGGTSYEQYF
TRBJ2-2 | TRBV27 | TRBD2 | . | TGTGCCACAAGCGGGAGGGCCTCCGGGGAGCTGTTTTTT | CATSGRASGELFF
TRBJ1-1 | TRBV9 | . | . | TGTGCCAGCAGCGTAGACTATGGGTGGAGGGGGGCGGCTTTCTTT | CASSVDYGWRGAAFF
TRBJ2-7 | TRBV27 | TRBD2 | . | TGTGCCAGCAGTCCCGGGGTCCTAGCGGGAGTCTTGCAGTACTTC | CASSPGVLAGVLQYF
TRBJ2-3 | TRBV27 | . | . | TGTGCCAGCAGCCCCCTCACCCCGAGGGGGACAGATACGCAGTATTTT | CASSPLTPRGTDTQYF
TRBJ2-1 | TRBV7-8 | . | once | TGTGCCTCCCAGGGCCACAATGAGCAGTTCTTC | CASQGHNEQFF
TRBJ1-5 | TRBV28 | TRBD1 | . | TGTGCCAGCAGTGTAACAGGGGGTGGCAATCAGCCCCAGCATTTT | CASSVTGGGNQPQHF
TRBJ2-7 | TRBV9 | TRBD1 | . | TGTGCCAGCAGTTCCGGGACAGGGCTCCACGAGCAGTACTTC | CASSSGTGLHEQYF
TRBJ1-2 | TRBV5-1 | . | once | TGCGCCAGCGGCAGACCCGAAAGGGGTTTCGGCTACACCTTC | CASGRPERGFGYTF
TRBJ2-1 | TRBV30 | TRBD2 | . | TGTGCCTGGACTAGCGGGAGGGCCTACAATGAGCAGTTCTTC | CAWTSGRAYNEQFF
TRBJ2-7 | TRBV30 | TRBD1 | . | TGTGCCTGGAGACTGGACAGGGGGCCCTACGAGCAGTACTTC | CAWRLDRGPYEQYF
TRBJ2-5 | TRBV5-1 | . | . | TGCGCCAGTGCCGAGGGGGAGACCCAGTACTTC | CASAEGETQYF
TRBJ2-7 | TRBV28 | . | . | TGTGCCAGCAGATCTCCACACGAGCAGTACTTC | CASRSPHEQYF
TRBJ2-3 | TRBV5-1 | TRBD2 | . | TGCGCCAGCAGTTCTAGCGGGAGCACAGATACGCAGTATTTT | CASSSSGSTDTQYF
TRBJ2-3 | TRBV7-3 | . | . | TGTGCCAGCAGCTCGGCAGGGGGGGAAGATACGCAGTATTTT | CASSSAGGEDTQYF
TRBJ1-1 | TRBV9 | . | once | TGTGCCAGCAGCACTCGATACGGGGCTGGGCGGACTGAAGCTTTCTTT | CASSTRYGAGRTEAFF
TRBJ2-2 | TRBV18 | TRBD2 | . | TGTGCCAGCTCACCCTACCAGAGGACCTGGCGGGGGGCCGGGGAGCTGTTTTTT | CASSPYQRTWRGAGELFF
TRBJ1-1 | TRBV18 | TRBD1 | . | TGTGCCAGCTCGCTGGACAGGGGAAAGAGAAACACTGAAGCTTTCTTT | CASSLDRGKRNTEAFF
TRBJ2-1 | TRBV29-1 | . | . | TGCAGCGTTGAGGGGGGCTCCTACAATGAGCAGTTCTTC | CSVEGGSYNEQFF
TRBJ1-3 | TRBV2 | . | . | TGTGCCAGCAGTGCTGGCCGGTTGACAGGAAACACCATATATTTT | CASSAGRLTGNTIYF
TRBJ2-7 | TRBV5-1 | . | once | TGCGCCAGCAGCGGGACCCAGGGGAACTACGAGCAGTACTTC | CASSGTQGNYEQYF
TRBJ2-5 | TRBV27 | TRBD2 | once | TGTGCCAGCAGGCCATTGGGGACTAGCGGGAGCTGGGGCCAAGAGACCCAGTACTTC | CASRPLGTSGSWGQETQYF
TRBJ2-3 | TRBV6-1 | . | . | TGTGCCAGCAGTGCTACTCTGGCGTCTAGCACAGATACGCAGTATTTT | CASSATLASSTDTQYF
TRBJ2-7 | TRBV9 | TRBD2 | . | TGTGCCAGCAGCGTAGACTCCGGGACTAGCGGGAGAACCTACGAGCAGTACTTC | CASSVDSGTSGRTYEQYF
TRBJ1-2 | TRBV28 | TRBD1 | . | TGTGCCAGCAGCCCCGGACAGGTGCCTGGCTACACCTTC | CASSPGQVPGYTF
TRBJ2-5 | TRBV7-9 | . | . | TGTGCCAGCAGCTTATTCGGTGCCCAAGAGACCCAGTACTTC | CASSLFGAQETQYF
TRBJ1-5 | TRBV5-7 | . | . | TGTGCCAGCAGCTTCAGCCGGGACACCAAGGTCAGGAGTCAGCCCCAGCATTTT | CASSFSRDTKVRSQPQHF
TRBJ1-2 | TRBV10-3 | . | . | TGTGCCACCTCAGACAGTTCCCCTAACTATGGCTACACCTTC | CATSDSSPNYGYTF
TRBJ1-1 | TRBV6-5 | . | . | TGTGCCAGCAGTTACTCAAGGACCTCGAACACTGAAGCTTTCTTT | CASSYSRTSNTEAFF
TRBJ1-1 | TRBV9 | . | . | TGTGCCAGCAGCGTGGGGGGTGACACTGAAGCTTTCTTT | CASSVGGDTEAFF
TRBJ2-5 | TRBV7-8 | TRBD1 | . | TGTGCCAGCAGCGTAGGGACAGGACAAGAGACCCAGTACTTC | CASSVGTGQETQYF
TRBJ1-1 | TRBV7-9 | . | . | TGTGCCAGCAGCTTAGGTTCTGCAGGGTCTGAAACTGAAGCTTTCTTT | CASSLGSAGSETEAFF
TRBJ1-2 | TRBV28 | . | . | TGTGCCAGCAAGACGAACGGGCCGTCCGGCTACACCTTC | CASKTNGPSGYTF